The 21 T cell receptor beta chains given below trace back to one sample, sequenced in a study of PD-1 blockade in classical Hodgkin lymphoma. The assay was immunoSEQ multiplex PCR, and TCRdb's table has in-frame clones only and misses some. The sample comprises about 20,000 clones, about 80% of which are singletons, and around 40% rests with the top ten. As for time point: cycle 4 day 1 (C4D1), after five to seven weeks of nivolumab. Relapse was seen in all patients after autologous stem cell transplantation, and brentuximab vedotin exposure was variable. Source: peripheral blood mononuclear cells (PBMCs), taken before the fourth cycle of nivolumab. These receptor sequences come from a human donor with classical Hodgkin lymphoma.

This chain joins TRBV9 and TRBJ1-5; 7 bases are a match to TRBD1. V gave up 0 bases and J gave up 7 bases; unmatched junction bases: 7. This CDR3 region has 15 residues. Germline CDR1 and CDR2: SGDLS and YYNGEE. CDR3 sequence (DNA): TGTGCCAGCAGCGTAGGAAGCGACAGGGCCCAGCCCCAGCATTTT. Protein: CASSVGSDRAQPQHF.

The V and J genes are TRBV19 and TRBJ1-5; D is unclear. This CDR3 has 13 residues. Germline CDR1 reads LNHDA; CDR2 reads SQIVND (reference sequence). Trimming stripped 0 bases from V and 6 bases from J, with 6 bases between. CDR3 in amino acids: CASSIDFSQPQHF. DNA of the CDR3: TGTGCCAGTAGTATAGATTTTAGTCAGCCCCAGCATTTT.

This clone was recorded a few times. V and J are TRBV18 and TRBJ1-6, with D maybe TRBD1 (6 bases). The CDR3 consists of 13 residues. V was shortened by 4 bases and J by 8 bases, with 9 bases between the two germline ends. From germline, CDR1 is KGHSH and CDR2 LQKENI. Here the CDR3 DNA reads TGTGCCAGCTCACTAGGGGGGGATTCACCCCTCCACTTT. Residues: CASSLGGDSPLHF.

The chain is built from TRBV5-1 and TRBJ2-7, with D unresolved. The CDR3 length is 13 residues. V was trimmed by 1 base and J by 1 base, leaving 6 bases between them. Germline CDR1 and CDR2: SGHRS and YFSETQ. The CDR3 region is CASSLSPSYEQYF. The DNA of the CDR3 is TGCGCCAGCAGCTTGAGCCCTTCCTACGAGCAGTACTTC.

This sequence joins TRBV29-1 and TRBJ2-7; D gene uncertain. The CDR3 runs to 16 residues. Germline loops: CDR1 SQVTM, CDR2 ANQGSEA. Deletions cut 0 bases from V and 6 bases from J, with 21 bases between. The chain's CDR3 is CSVEDRSSTGPPEQYF. CDR3 DNA: TGCAGCGTTGAAGATCGGTCATCTACTGGCCCACCCGAGCAGTACTTC.

This clone was seen a handful of times. V usage is TRBV19 and J usage is TRBJ2-2, with D perhaps TRBD1 or TRBD2 (5 bases each). Germline V CDR1 and CDR2: LNHDA, SQIVND (reference sequence). V shed 5 bases and J shed 6 bases, with 7 bases lying between them. CDR3 length: 12 amino acids. CDR3 DNA sequence: TGTGCCAGTAGTGAGGGGTCCGGGGAGCTGTTTTTT. Translation: CASSEGSGELFF.

The chain joins TRBV6-6 to TRBJ1-5, with TRBD1 identical over 7 bases. This CDR3 contains 14 residues. The junction had 6 bases not matched to a gene; V was cut back by 6 bases and J by 4 bases. Germline V gives CDR1 MNHNY, CDR2 SVGAGI (reference sequence). This CDR3 reads CASSRQGSNQPQHF. The CDR3, as DNA: TGTGCCAGCAGCCGACAGGGTTCTAATCAGCCCCAGCATTTT.

The CDR3 DNA follows: TGTGCCAGCAGTCAACGGGCGAACACTGAAGCTTTCTTT. Encoded protein: CASSQRANTEAFF. The chain couples TRBV6-1 to TRBJ1-1; D gene unclear. The germline gives CDR1 MNHNS, CDR2 SASEGT. Deletions cut 5 bases from V and 1 base from J, with 8 bases between. This CDR3 contains 13 residues.

The chain couples TRBV11-3 to TRBJ2-7; D tentatively reads TRBD1 or TRBD2 (5 bases each). Germline V gene sequence: CDR1 SGHNT, CDR2 YENEEA. The CDR3 loop spans 12 amino acids. V was clipped by 6 bases and J by 3 bases, with 9 bases between them. The chain's CDR3 is CASRLGDYEQYF. The CDR3 bases are TGTGCCAGCAGGCTGGGGGACTACGAGCAGTACTTC.

Only one count was recorded for this clone. J is TRBJ1-5 and V is TRBV27, with D maybe TRBD1 (5 bases). The CDR3 is 16 amino acids. CDR1 is MNHEY and CDR2 is SMNVEV in the germline V gene (reference sequence). With 5 bases removed from V and 1 base from J, the gap between germline ends came to 15 bases. The CDR3 sequence: CASSPRDQWSNQPQHF. The CDR3 DNA follows: TGTGCCAGCAGTCCAAGGGACCAGTGGAGCAATCAGCCCCAGCATTTT.

This chain connects TRBV2 to TRBJ2-7, with 12 bases that match TRBD2. CDR1 SNHLY and CDR2 FYNNEI come from the germline V gene. The CDR3 extends over 14 amino acids. Unmatched junction bases numbered 5, after V lost 6 bases and J lost 5 bases. The CDR3: CASRQLAGGDEQYF. DNA for the CDR3: TGTGCCAGCAGACAGCTAGCGGGAGGGGACGAGCAGTACTTC.

The chain employs TRBV25-1 and TRBJ1-4; no firm D call. The germline V gene has CDR1 MGHDK and CDR2 SYGVNS. This CDR3 is 12 amino acids long. V shed 4 bases and J shed 7 bases, with 7 bases lying between them. CDR3 protein: CASSAGVEKLFF. Written as DNA, the CDR3 is TGTGCCAGCAGTGCCGGGGTTGAAAAACTGTTTTTT.

The chain joins TRBV2 to TRBJ1-1, with 7 positions matching TRBD1. CDR3 length equals 14 residues. After removal of 4 bases from V and 2 bases from J, the junction contained 4 bases not matched to a gene. Germline CDR1 is SNHLY and CDR2 is FYNNEI. The CDR3 bases are TGTGCCAGCAGTGGGGACAGAGGAAACACTGAAGCTTTCTTT. It codes for CASSGDRGNTEAFF.

This rearrangement joins TRBV6-5 to TRBJ2-2, with no clear D. V was pared by 2 bases and J by 8 bases, with 9 bases between. This CDR3 has 13 residues. The germline CDR1 and CDR2 sequences are MNHEY and SVGAGI. Here the CDR3 reads CASSYEAAGELFF. The CDR3 nucleotides are TGTGCCAGCAGTTACGAGGCGGCGGGGGAGCTGTTTTTT.

The CDR3 DNA reads TGCGCCAGCAGCCCCGGGACTCTTAATGAGCAGTTCTTC. It encodes CASSPGTLNEQFF. The chain employs TRBV10-1 and TRBJ2-1; TRBD2 is a possible D gene (6 bases). The CDR3 consists of 13 residues. Germline V CDR1 and CDR2: WNHNN, SYGVQD (reference sequence). The V gene lost 6 bases and the J gene lost 7 bases, with 13 bases spanning the gap.

J is TRBJ1-4 and V is TRBV6-1, with D maybe TRBD1 (6 bases). This CDR3 comprises 15 residues. Germline CDR1 is MNHNS and CDR2 is SASEGT. V lost 5 bases and J 7 bases, leaving 17 bases between the germline ends. The CDR3 DNA follows: TGTGCCAGCAGTCGAGTACAGGGAGTCGGTGAAAAACTGTTTTTT. It translates to CASSRVQGVGEKLFF.

V and J are TRBV7-2 and TRBJ2-5; the match to TRBD2 covers 9 bases. The CDR3 is 16 amino acids. Germline lookup yields CDR1 SGHTA and CDR2 FQGNSA. V trimming: 1 base; J trimming: 5 bases; junction bases outside the gene matches: 8. The CDR3 DNA reads TGTGCCAGCAGCTTAGTAGCGGGAGTAGGGGGTGAGACCCAGTACTTC. It specifies CASSLVAGVGGETQYF. Combining the CDR3 with reference TRBV7-2 and TRBJ2-5 gives the whole variable domain GAGVSQSPSNKVTEKGKDVELRCDPISGHTALYWYRQSLGQGLEFLIYFQGNSAPDKSGLPSDRFSAERTGGSVSTLTIQRTQQEDSAVYLCASSLVAGVGGETQYFGPGTRLLVL.

The sample holds one count of this clone. This chain joins TRBV7-9 and TRBJ2-7; TRBD2 agrees at 8 bases. The ends lost 4 bases at V and 4 bases at J; junction bases unmatched: 9. CDR1 SEHNR and CDR2 FQNEAQ come from the germline V gene (reference sequence). The CDR3 covers 15 residues. The CDR3 sequence: CASSSPEREHYEQYF. The DNA for the CDR3 is TGTGCCAGCAGCTCCCCCGAGCGGGAGCATTACGAGCAGTACTTC.

This rearrangement joins TRBV2 to TRBJ2-3; D may be TRBD1 (5 bases). CDR1 is SNHLY and CDR2 is FYNNEI in the germline V gene. The CDR3 totals 12 residues. V dropped 6 bases and J dropped 5 bases, with 9 bases sitting between them. This CDR3 reads CASSPDRDTQYF. As DNA, the CDR3 is TGTGCCAGCAGCCCTGACAGAGATACGCAGTATTTT.

This clone was seen a handful of times. The chain is built from TRBV10-3 and TRBJ1-1; 8 nucleotides match TRBD1. V was pared by 6 bases and J by 3 bases, with 3 bases of the junction left unmatched. Germline V gene data show CDR1 as ENHRY and CDR2 as SYGVKD. The length of the CDR3 is 13 residues. The DNA of the CDR3 is TGTGCCATCAGGTACAGGGGGGACACTGAAGCTTTCTTT. Encoded protein: CAIRYRGDTEAFF.

The genes are TRBV11-2 and TRBJ2-2, with 8 bases fitting TRBD2. The V segment lost 5 bases and the J segment 1 base; nucleotides outside the gene matches: 9. This CDR3 has 17 amino acids. The germline V gene encodes CDR1 SGHAT and CDR2 FQNNGV. The CDR3, as DNA: TGTGCCAGCAGCCCGGGATTACTAGCGGTGAACACCGGGGAGCTGTTTTTT. As protein: CASSPGLLAVNTGELFF.